This T cell receptor (beta chain) was documented in a study of blood T cell repertoires in COVID-19. On the study more broadly: Whether acute or convalescent, the COVID-19 samples came from the United States, Italy and Spain. PBMCs, B-cell-depleted T cells, or T cells were the source of the cDNA or gDNA that made up the material.

The CDR3 totals 15 residues. Losses at the gene ends were 5 bases for V and 6 bases for J; bases not matched to a gene: 7. Germline CDR1 reads MDHEN; CDR2 reads SYDVKM. Libraries were prepared by immunoSEQ multiplex PCR; TCRdb keeps only in-frame clonotypes and omits some of them. The data show roughly 110,000 clones, with about nine tenths seen just once and approximately 6.8% held by the top ten. The specimen was peripheral blood. The sequence was obtained from a man between 45 and 60 years old with active or convalescent COVID-19. The V gene is TRBV28, the J gene TRBJ2-1, with 10 bases lining up with TRBD1. This CDR3 reads CASSLTGGIGNEQFF. The CDR3 nucleotides are TGTGCCAGCAGTCTGACAGGGGGCATAGGCAATGAGCAGTTCTTC. Variable domain in full (rest from reference TRBV28 and TRBJ2-1): DVKVTQSSRYLVKRTGEKVFLECVQDMDHENMFWYRQDPGLGLRLIYFSYDVKMKEKGDIPEGYSVSREKKERFSLILESASTNQTSMYLCASSLTGGIGNEQFFGPGTRLTVL.